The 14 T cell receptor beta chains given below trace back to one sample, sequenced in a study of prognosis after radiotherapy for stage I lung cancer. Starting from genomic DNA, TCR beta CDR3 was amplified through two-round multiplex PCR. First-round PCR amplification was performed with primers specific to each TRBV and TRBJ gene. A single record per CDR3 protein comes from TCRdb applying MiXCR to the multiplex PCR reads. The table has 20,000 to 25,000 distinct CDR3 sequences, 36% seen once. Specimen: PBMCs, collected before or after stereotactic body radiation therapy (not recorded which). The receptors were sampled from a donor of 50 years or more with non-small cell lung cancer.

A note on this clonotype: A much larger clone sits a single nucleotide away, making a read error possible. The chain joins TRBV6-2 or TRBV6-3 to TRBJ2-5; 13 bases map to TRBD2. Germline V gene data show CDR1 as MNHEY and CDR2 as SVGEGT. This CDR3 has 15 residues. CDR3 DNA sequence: TGTGCCAGCAGAAGACTAGCGGGGGGACAAGACACCCAGTACTTC. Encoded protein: CASRRLAGGQDTQYF.

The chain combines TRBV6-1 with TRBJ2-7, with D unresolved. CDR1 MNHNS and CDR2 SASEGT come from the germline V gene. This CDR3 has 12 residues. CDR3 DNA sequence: TGTGCGTGTTGGGAAGACTCCTACGAGCAGTACTTC. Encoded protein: CACWEDSYEQYF.

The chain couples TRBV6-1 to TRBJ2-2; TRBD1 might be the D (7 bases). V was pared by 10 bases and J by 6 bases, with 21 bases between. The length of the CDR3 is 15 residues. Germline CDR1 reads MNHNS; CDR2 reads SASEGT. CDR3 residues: CATKPTEGAAGELFF. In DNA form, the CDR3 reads TGTGCCACCAAACCCACGGAGGGGGCGGCCGGGGAGCTGTTTTTT.

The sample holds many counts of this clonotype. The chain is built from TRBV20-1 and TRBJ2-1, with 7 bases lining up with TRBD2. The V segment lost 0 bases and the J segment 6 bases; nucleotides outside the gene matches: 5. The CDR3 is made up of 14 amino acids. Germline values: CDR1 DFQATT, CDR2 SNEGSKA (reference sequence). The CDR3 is CSAREGGVGNEQFF. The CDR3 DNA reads TGCAGTGCTAGAGAGGGAGGGGTCGGCAATGAGCAGTTCTTC.

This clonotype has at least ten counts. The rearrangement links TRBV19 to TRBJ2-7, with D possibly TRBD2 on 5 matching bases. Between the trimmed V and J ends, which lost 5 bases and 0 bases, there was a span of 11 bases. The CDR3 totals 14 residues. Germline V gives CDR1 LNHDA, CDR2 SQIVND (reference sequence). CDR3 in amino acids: CASSPRRNSYEQYF. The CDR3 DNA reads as TGTGCCAGTAGTCCCCGGAGGAACTCCTACGAGCAGTACTTC.

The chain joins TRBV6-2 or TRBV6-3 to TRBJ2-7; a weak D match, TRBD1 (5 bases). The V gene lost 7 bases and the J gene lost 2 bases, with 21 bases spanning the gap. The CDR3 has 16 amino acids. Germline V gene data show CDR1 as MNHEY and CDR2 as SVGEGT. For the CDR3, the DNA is TGTGCCAGCAATCCCCAGGGCAGGGTGAGTGCCTACGAGCAGTACTTC. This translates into CASNPQGRVSAYEQYF.

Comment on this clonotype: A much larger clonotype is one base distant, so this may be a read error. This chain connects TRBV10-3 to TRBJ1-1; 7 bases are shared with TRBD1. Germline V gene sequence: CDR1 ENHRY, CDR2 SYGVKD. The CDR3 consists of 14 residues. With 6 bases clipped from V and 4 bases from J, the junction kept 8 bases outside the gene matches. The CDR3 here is CAIRGGPGGTEAFF. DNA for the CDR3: TGTGCCATCAGAGGGGGCCCGGGAGGCACTGAAGCTTTCTTT.

DNA of the CDR3: TGCGCCAGCAGCTTGAGTGGTGGCAGGAAGAATGAGCAGTTCTTC. Residues: CASSLSGGRKNEQFF. The chain joins TRBV5-1 to TRBJ2-1; D remains unclear. The germline CDR1 and CDR2 sequences are SGHRS and YFSETQ. Trimming left V 1 base short and J 7 bases short, with 15 bases between. The CDR3 has 15 residues.

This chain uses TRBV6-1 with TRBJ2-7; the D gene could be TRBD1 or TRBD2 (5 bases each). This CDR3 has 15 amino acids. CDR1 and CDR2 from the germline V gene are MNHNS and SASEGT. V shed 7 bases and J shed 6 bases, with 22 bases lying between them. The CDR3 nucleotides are TGTGCCAGCATCTTAGGGGATGGGACCTCCGTCGAGCAGTACTTC. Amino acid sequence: CASILGDGTSVEQYF.

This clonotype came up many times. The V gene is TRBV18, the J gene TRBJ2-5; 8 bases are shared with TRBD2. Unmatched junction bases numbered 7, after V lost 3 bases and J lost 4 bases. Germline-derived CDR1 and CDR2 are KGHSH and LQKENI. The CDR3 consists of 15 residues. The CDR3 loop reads CASSPQAGAAETQYF. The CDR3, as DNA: TGTGCCAGCTCACCCCAAGCGGGAGCGGCAGAGACCCAGTACTTC.

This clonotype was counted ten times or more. CDR3: CASSQEWDSNTDTQYF. CDR3 bases: TGCGCCAGCAGCCAAGAGTGGGACAGTAACACAGATACGCAGTATTTT. The chain combines TRBV4-1 with TRBJ2-3; the match to TRBD1 covers 7 bases. Per germline, CDR1 MGHRA and CDR2 YSYEKL. The J segment lost 2 bases and the V segment lost 0 bases, leaving 5 bases of the junction unmatched. CDR3 length: 16 residues.

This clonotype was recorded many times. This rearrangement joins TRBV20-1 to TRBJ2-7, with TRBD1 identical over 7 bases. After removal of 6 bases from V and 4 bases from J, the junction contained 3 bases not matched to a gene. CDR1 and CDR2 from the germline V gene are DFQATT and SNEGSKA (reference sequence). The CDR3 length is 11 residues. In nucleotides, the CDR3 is TGCAGTGCCACACAGGGGTACGAGCAGTACTTC. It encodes CSATQGYEQYF.

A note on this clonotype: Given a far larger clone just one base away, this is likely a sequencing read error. The CDR3 reads CASRPRLSGSEQYF. In nucleotides, the CDR3 is TGTGCCAGCAGACCCCGACTATCGGGAAGCGAGCAGTACTTC. The chain carries TRBV7-9 and TRBJ2-7, with a possible D match to TRBD2 (5 bases). Per the germline V gene, CDR1 is SEHNR and CDR2 is FQNEAQ (reference sequence). Deletions cut 6 bases from V and 6 bases from J, with 18 bases between. The CDR3 is 14 residues long.

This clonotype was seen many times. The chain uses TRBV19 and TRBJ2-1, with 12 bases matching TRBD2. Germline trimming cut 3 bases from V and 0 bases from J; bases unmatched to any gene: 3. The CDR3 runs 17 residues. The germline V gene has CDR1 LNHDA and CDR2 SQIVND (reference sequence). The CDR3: CASSMETSGSSYNEQFF. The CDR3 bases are TGTGCCAGTAGTATGGAGACTAGCGGGAGCTCCTACAATGAGCAGTTCTTC.